A selection of T cell receptor beta chains follows, all from one sample in a study of beta chain features in type 1 diabetes. Assay used: immunoSEQ multiplex PCR; TCRdb lists only in-frame clones, some missing. The sample has hundreds of thousands of clones, around 15% seen once. The sample consisted of naive CD4+ T cells from blood. Receptor source: a young man with type 1 diabetes. CDR3s include the opening cysteine and the closing phenylalanine or tryptophan. The D gene is left open where the match is weak. Some rows mark clone size as missing; the rest say once, few, many or name a class of expanded clone.

d_call,clone_size,v_call,j_call,cdr3_nt,cdr3_aa
-,-,TRBV7-2,TRBJ1-3,TGTGCCAGCATCCTTGACAGTGTCAGCTCTGGAAACACCATATATTTT,CASILDSVSSGNTIYF
-,-,TRBV4-1,TRBJ2-5,TGCGCCAGCAGCCTGACGGTGAAGGAAGAGACCCAGTACTTC,CASSLTVKEETQYF
-,few,TRBV29-1,TRBJ2-7,TGCAGCGTTCTCCAGGGCTACGAGCAGTACTTC,CSVLQGYEQYF
TRBD1,-,TRBV7-2,TRBJ2-1,TGTGCCAGCAGCCCGGACAGGGTTAGGCATGAGCAGTTCTTC,CASSPDRVRHEQFF
TRBD1,-,TRBV29-1,TRBJ1-1,TGCAGCGTGTCCGGACAGGGGCTAGCTTTCTTT,CSVSGQGLAFF
-,-,TRBV1,TRBJ2-2,TGCACCAGCAGCCAAGATTGGGCTCCTAGCGGGAGGTCCACCGGGGAGCTGTTTTTT,CTSSQDWAPSGRSTGELFF
TRBD2,few,TRBV7-2,TRBJ2-1,TGTGCCAGCAGCTTTTGGCCAGGGGGGCTAGCGGGAGCCAACAAGCAGTTCTTC,CASSFWPGGLAGANKQFF
-,-,TRBV29-1,TRBJ1-5,TGCAGCGTACGGGGCGATAGCAATCAGCCCCAGCATTTT,CSVRGDSNQPQHF
-,-,TRBV7-2,TRBJ2-5,TGTGCCAGCAGCTCCTGGACGGCTCCGAGCCCGCAGTACTTC,CASSSWTAPSPQYF
-,once,TRBV5-1,TRBJ1-4,TGCGCCAGCGGCTTGTCTTCAACTAATGAAAAACTGTTTTTT,CASGLSSTNEKLFF
-,-,TRBV30,TRBJ1-1,TGTGCCTGGAGTGTAGACGAGGGCACTGAAGCTTTCTTT,CAWSVDEGTEAFF
-,few,TRBV7-9,TRBJ1-1,TGTGCCAGCAGCCAAACCATGAACACTGAAGCTTTCTTT,CASSQTMNTEAFF
-,few,TRBV9,TRBJ2-3,TGTGCCAGCAGCGTAGGGGGTCCTAGCACAGATACGCAGTATTTT,CASSVGGPSTDTQYF
-,-,TRBV6-5,TRBJ1-2,TGTGCCAGCAGTCCCAGGCAGGCGCGGGTCACCAGCTACACCTTC,CASSPRQARVTSYTF
-,few,TRBV11-3,TRBJ2-5,TGTGCCAGCAGCTCTTCGACAGGGAGCGGGGAGACCCAGTACTTC,CASSSSTGSGETQYF
TRBD2,few,TRBV10-3,TRBJ2-1,TGTGCCATCAGGGGGAGGGTAGGCGGCAATGAGCAGTTCTTC,CAIRGRVGGNEQFF
-,-,TRBV11-2,TRBJ2-7,TGTGCCAGCAGCTTCACGGGGTTTTCCTACGAGCAGTACTTC,CASSFTGFSYEQYF
TRBD1,-,TRBV14,TRBJ2-4,TGTGCCAGCAGCCAAGTGAGGACAGGACGAAACATTCAGTACTTC,CASSQVRTGRNIQYF
-,-,TRBV25-1,TRBJ2-3,TGTGCCAGCAGTGATCAAGGATCAGATACGCAGTATTTT,CASSDQGSDTQYF
-,-,TRBV4-2,TRBJ2-3,TGTGCCAGCAGCCAACGCCTTGTGGACGAAACAGATACGCAGTATTTT,CASSQRLVDETDTQYF